The sequence of this T cell receptor (beta chain) was determined in a study of blood T cell repertoires in COVID-19. Overall study: T cells, B-cell-depleted T cells, or PBMCs supplied cDNA or gDNA.

Assay used: immunoSEQ multiplex PCR; TCRdb lists only in-frame clones, some missing. The sample has under 300,000 clones, about nine tenths seen once. This receptor was taken from a woman aged 40 to 55 who had recovered from COVID-19. Sequencing was done on a sample of peripheral blood.

The CDR3 region is CAGGQGIGAKNIQYF. CDR3 sequence (DNA): TGTGCCGGAGGACAGGGGATAGGAGCCAAAAACATTCAGTACTTC. The rearrangement uses TRBV2 and TRBJ2-4, with 9 bases lining up with TRBD1. The CDR3 covers 15 residues. The J segment lost 0 bases and the V segment lost 11 bases, leaving 8 bases of the junction unmatched. CDR1 SNHLY and CDR2 FYNNEI come from the germline V gene.